What follows are 24 T cell receptor beta chains derived from one specimen sequenced in a study of T cell changes during pregnancy in multiple sclerosis. Measured with immunoSEQ multiplex PCR; TCRdb has only the in-frame clones, and not every one. The sample consists of approximately 88,000 clones, almost 95% of them appearing once. Sequencing used peripheral blood, obtained in the first trimester of pregnancy. The receptors were sampled from a female donor with multiple sclerosis, enrolled in a pregnancy study.

V is TRBV9 and J is TRBJ2-5; TRBD2 agrees at 8 bases. Germline CDR1 and CDR2: SGDLS and YYNGEE. The CDR3 sequence is 15 residues long. The junction had 10 bases not matched to a gene; V was cut back by 4 bases and J by 5 bases. CDR3 protein: CASSSSGSPWETQYF. The CDR3 nucleotides are TGTGCCAGCAGCTCGAGCGGGAGTCCATGGGAGACCCAGTACTTC. Full variable domain (rest looked up from reference TRBV9 and TRBJ2-5): DSGVTQTPKHLITATGQRVTLRCSPRSGDLSVYWYQQSLDQGLQFLIQYYNGEERAKGNILERFSAQQFPDLHSELNLSSLELGDSALYFCASSSSGSPWETQYFGPGTRLLVL.

The rearrangement uses TRBV7-9 and TRBJ2-7; 11 bases map to TRBD1. V dropped 8 bases and J dropped 6; count of bases not matched to a gene: 3. There are 12 residues in the CDR3. Germline lookup yields CDR1 SEHNR and CDR2 FQNEAQ (reference sequence). CDR3 in amino acids: CASRDRGIEQYF. CDR3 DNA: TGTGCCAGCCGGGACAGGGGGATCGAGCAGTACTTC.

The chain couples TRBV10-3 to TRBJ2-7, with a weak D call TRBD1 (5 bases). The CDR3 is 12 residues long. Trimming cost V 4 bases and J 5 bases, with 9 bases left between them. CDR1 and CDR2 (germline): ENHRY, SYGVKD. The CDR3 DNA is TGTGCCATCAGTGGGGGCTGGGACGAGCAGTACTTC. It encodes CAISGGWDEQYF.

V usage is TRBV10-3 and J usage is TRBJ1-3; D is unresolved. V lost 5 bases and J 0 bases, leaving 8 bases between the germline ends. Per the germline V gene, CDR1 is ENHRY and CDR2 is SYGVKD. The length of the CDR3 is 14 residues. This CDR3 reads CAISLESSGNTIYF. CDR3 DNA: TGTGCCATCAGTCTGGAGAGCTCTGGAAACACCATATATTTT.

This chain connects TRBV27 to TRBJ2-3, with a tentative D call TRBD2 (6 bases). Germline loops: CDR1 MNHEY, CDR2 SMNVEV (reference sequence). CDR3 length: 17 residues. Trimming pared 8 bases from V and 5 bases from J, leaving 26 bases between. The CDR3 reads CASPSSTSNHTGDTQYF. The CDR3 DNA reads TGTGCCAGCCCCTCCAGTACTAGCAACCACACGGGAGATACGCAGTATTTT.

The rearrangement joins TRBV4-2 to TRBJ2-1; 14 nucleotides line up with TRBD2. This CDR3 contains 19 residues. The junction had 10 bases not matched to a gene; V was cut back by 4 bases and J by 2 bases. CDR1 is LGHNA and CDR2 is YNFKEQ in the germline V gene. CDR3 in DNA: TGTGCCAGCAGCCTAACTCCGGGACTAGCGGGAGTCCCCTACAATGAGCAGTTCTTC. Amino acids: CASSLTPGLAGVPYNEQFF.

The chain recombines TRBV2 with TRBJ2-2; 12 positions agree with TRBD1. This CDR3 is 15 amino acids long. V was pared by 7 bases and J by 7 bases, with 7 bases of the junction left unmatched. The germline V gene encodes CDR1 SNHLY and CDR2 FYNNEI. The CDR3 DNA sequence: TGTGCCAGCATACGGGGACAGGGGGCAAGCGGGGAGCTGTTTTTT. Protein sequence: CASIRGQGASGELFF.

The CDR3 reads CASSYFGVPFNNEQFF. CDR3 DNA: TGTGCCAGCAGTTACTTTGGAGTCCCCTTTAACAATGAGCAGTTCTTC. V gene TRBV6-5 combines with J gene TRBJ2-1; D gene uncertain. The CDR3 spans 16 residues. The V gene's germline CDR1 is MNHEY and CDR2 SVGAGI. Trimming pared 1 base from V and 5 bases from J, leaving 15 bases between.

The rearrangement joins TRBV27 to TRBJ2-7; 10 positions match TRBD2. V lost 4 bases, J lost 7 bases, and 16 bases stayed unmatched. Germline CDR1 reads MNHEY; CDR2 reads SMNVEV (reference sequence). The CDR3 extends over 17 amino acids. CDR3 loop: CASSSRRTSGLLGEQYF. The CDR3 nucleotides read TGTGCCAGCAGTTCGCGCCGGACTAGCGGACTCCTCGGGGAGCAGTACTTC.

J is TRBJ2-7 and V is TRBV7-2; TRBD1 agrees at 9 bases. The CDR3 extends over 16 amino acids. Trimming took 5 bases from V and 5 from J; bases not matched to a gene: 13. Germline V CDR1 and CDR2: SGHTA, FQGNSA. Here the CDR3 DNA reads TGTGCCAGCAGCCTACAGGGGGCGAGGGTCTATGACGAGCAGTACTTC. It translates to CASSLQGARVYDEQYF.

This clone has a single count. The rearrangement joins TRBV28 to TRBJ1-2; D might be TRBD1 (6 bases). Trimming cost V 6 bases and J 4 bases, with 15 bases left between them. Germline V gives CDR1 MDHEN, CDR2 SYDVKM. There are 14 residues in the CDR3. Here the CDR3 reads CASSYTGKVYGYTF. The DNA of the CDR3 is TGTGCCAGCAGCTATACAGGGAAGGTCTATGGCTACACCTTC.

In this sample, this clone turned up once. This chain joins TRBV5-4 and TRBJ2-1; possible D gene TRBD1, 5 bases. Germline CDR1 and CDR2: SGHNT and YYREEE (reference sequence). This CDR3 has 15 residues. The V end lost 4 bases, the J end lost 3 bases, and 14 bases lay between the germline ends. CDR3 bases: TGTGCCAGCAGCCCGGCAGGGATGAACTACAATGAGCAGTTCTTC. Its translation: CASSPAGMNYNEQFF.

The chain recombines TRBV30 with TRBJ2-7, with D possibly being TRBD2 (5 bases). Germline CDR1 is GTSNPN and CDR2 is SVGIG (reference sequence). The CDR3 extends over 14 amino acids. The V gene lost 8 bases and the J gene lost 7 bases, with 24 bases spanning the gap. The CDR3 nucleotides are TGTGCCAGCGAGGGAGCCGGCCCACTAGAAGAGCAGTACTTC. This gives the protein CASEGAGPLEEQYF.

The V call is TRBV18, the J call TRBJ1-2, with 8 bases lining up with TRBD1. Trimming at V came to 2 bases and at J to 6 bases, leaving 8 bases not matched to a gene. The V gene's germline CDR1 is KGHSH and CDR2 LQKENI. The CDR3 length is 15 residues. DNA of the CDR3: TGTGCCAGCTCACCAACTTTTCAGGGGGCTGATGGCTACACCTTC. Protein sequence: CASSPTFQGADGYTF. The variable domain in full, completed from reference TRBV18 and TRBJ1-2, reads NAGVMQNPRHLVRRRGQEARLRCSPMKGHSHVYWYRQLPEEGLKFMVYLQKENIIDESGMPKERFSAEFPKEGPSILRIQQVVRGDSAAYFCASSPTFQGADGYTFGSGTRLTVV.

This sequence joins TRBV19 and TRBJ1-4; 8 bases line up with TRBD1. The junction had 2 bases not matched to a gene; V was cut back by 5 bases and J by 0 bases. CDR3 size: 15 residues. Germline values: CDR1 LNHDA, CDR2 SQIVND (reference sequence). The CDR3 reads CASSSTGATNEKLFF. The CDR3 nucleotides read TGTGCCAGTAGTTCGACAGGGGCAACTAATGAAAAACTGTTTTTT.

CDR3 region: CSVGLASGRTDTQYF. CDR3 bases: TGCAGCGTTGGTCTGGCTAGCGGGAGAACAGATACGCAGTATTTT. This sequence joins TRBV29-1 and TRBJ2-3, with 10 bases lining up with TRBD2. The CDR3 extends over 15 amino acids. Per the germline V gene, CDR1 is SQVTM and CDR2 is ANQGSEA. Germline trimming cut 4 bases from V and 3 bases from J; bases unmatched to any gene: 7.

The table lists this clone with a few counts. V gene TRBV27 combines with J gene TRBJ1-1; 7 bases align to TRBD1. The germline CDR1 and CDR2 sequences are MNHEY and SMNVEV (reference sequence). V was pared by 3 bases and J by 2 bases, with 3 bases of the junction left unmatched. There are 14 residues in the CDR3. CDR3 residues: CASSLTGFNTEAFF. The CDR3 DNA reads TGTGCCAGCAGTTTGACAGGGTTTAACACTGAAGCTTTCTTT.

V and J are TRBV21-1 and TRBJ2-3; the listed D gene, TRBD2, was not tested against the DNA. TRBV21-1 counts as a pseudogene. The CDR3 totals 16 residues. DNA of the CDR3: TGTGCCAGCCATGTTTCCCCTGGGAGGAAGACAGATACGCAGTATTTT. This gives the protein CASHVSPGRKTDTQYF.

This clone was seen a handful of times. This rearrangement joins TRBV19 to TRBJ2-7; 12 bases are shared with TRBD1. The V gene end was trimmed by 8 bases and the J gene end by 5 bases; junction bases not matched to a gene: 4. Germline loops: CDR1 LNHDA, CDR2 SQIVND (reference sequence). This CDR3 has 13 amino acids. CDR3 in DNA: TGTGCCAGTTCCGGGACAGGGGGCAACGAGCAGTACTTC. Amino acid sequence: CASSGTGGNEQYF.

The chain employs TRBV7-9 and TRBJ2-7, with D possibly TRBD1 on 6 matching bases. The CDR3 covers 15 residues. V was trimmed by 5 bases and J by 7 bases, leaving 21 bases between them. CDR1 is SEHNR and CDR2 is FQNEAQ in the germline V gene (reference sequence). The CDR3 sequence: CASSPTRDTTREQYF. CDR3 nucleotides: TGTGCCAGCAGCCCAACCCGGGACACAACAAGGGAGCAGTACTTC.

This chain links TRBV5-6 with TRBJ2-5; D is perhaps TRBD2 (6 bases). CDR1 and CDR2 (germline): SGHDT, YYEEEE. This CDR3 is built from 15 residues. V lost 0 bases, J lost 7 bases, and 16 bases lay in between. CDR3 residues: CASSLELRAGRTQYF. The CDR3 DNA reads TGTGCCAGCAGCTTGGAGTTACGGGCCGGGAGGACCCAGTACTTC.

This clone was detected only a few times. The V and J genes are TRBV2 and TRBJ1-1; 7 bases are a match to TRBD1. V lost 7 bases to trimming and J lost 7 bases; unmatched junction nucleotides: 9. Germline-derived CDR1 and CDR2 are SNHLY and FYNNEI. The CDR3 runs to 13 residues. The CDR3 is CASKEDREGEAFF. The CDR3, as DNA: TGTGCCAGCAAGGAAGACAGGGAAGGTGAAGCTTTCTTT. Supplemented by reference TRBV2 and TRBJ1-1, the full variable domain reads EPEVTQTPSHQVTQMGQEVILRCVPISNHLYFYWYRQILGQKVEFLVSFYNNEISEKSEIFDDQFSVERPDGSNFTLKIRSTKLEDSAMYFCASKEDREGEAFFGQGTRLTVV.

A word on this clone: The junction and the germline gene differ at one end; a read error may be behind it. The chain links TRBV7-7 to TRBJ2-5; 9 nucleotides match TRBD2. From germline, CDR1 is SSHAT and CDR2 FNYEAQ (reference sequence). CDR3 length: 12 residues. This CDR3 reads CASSLGSGSLYF. The CDR3 bases are TGTGCTAGCAGCTTAGGTAGCGGGAGTTTGTACTTC.

The chain couples TRBV28 to TRBJ2-1, with 10 bases identical to TRBD2. The junction had 4 bases not matched to a gene; V was cut back by 3 bases and J by 5 bases. The germline V gene has CDR1 MDHEN and CDR2 SYDVKM. The CDR3 length is 15 residues. CDR3 amino acids: CASSFSTSGNNEQFF. DNA for the CDR3: TGTGCCAGCAGTTTCAGTACTAGCGGGAACAATGAGCAGTTCTTC.